A single sample is the source of the 13 T cell receptor beta chains below, sequenced in a study of shared T cell receptors in the human thymus (dated by TCRdb to 2020 to 2022). Receptor libraries were prepared by the immunoSEQ multiplex PCR assay. As stored in TCRdb, this immuneACCESS dataset retains in-frame rearrangements with V and J assigned. A fraction of the clones does not appear; measured against another copy, unresolved V genes explain less than half of the discrepancy, and the remainder lacks a known reason. This sample is represented by more than 550,000 clones; around 87% of them were singletons. Approximately 0.0097% of the sample is taken by the ten largest. The sample also formed part of further work on human thymus T cells.

The sample taken for sequencing was thymocytes. The receptor set was obtained from a boy in the first two years of life with a congenital heart defect. Donor details come from another sample of the same person, matched by shared clones.

This clone was detected a few times. The rearrangement uses TRBV5-4 and TRBJ1-3; D is unresolved. V was shortened by 3 bases and J by 2 bases, with 12 bases between the two germline ends. Germline CDR1 and CDR2: SGHNT and YYREEE (reference sequence). The CDR3 extends over 15 amino acids. DNA of the CDR3: TGTGCCAGCAGCTCCGACATAATCCCTGGAAACACCATATATTTT. Protein sequence: CASSSDIIPGNTIYF.

The rearrangement joins TRBV27 to TRBJ1-4; D ambiguous. The V gene lost 7 bases and the J gene lost 8 bases, with 17 bases spanning the gap. Germline V gene data show CDR1 as MNHEY and CDR2 as SMNVEV (reference sequence). This CDR3 is 14 amino acids long. CDR3 nucleotide sequence: TGTGCCAGCAATTGGGTCGAAAACGGGGAAAAACTGTTTTTT. Translating it yields CASNWVENGEKLFF.

The chain links TRBV10-2 to TRBJ1-5; 7 nucleotides align to TRBD1. Trimming at V came to 4 bases and at J to 1 base, leaving 4 bases not matched to a gene. The CDR3 runs 15 residues. The germline gives CDR1 WSHSY, CDR2 SAAADI. The CDR3 sequence: CASSGQGASNQPQHF. In DNA, the CDR3 is TGCGCCAGCAGTGGACAGGGTGCGAGCAATCAGCCCCAGCATTTT.

The rearrangement links TRBV6-1 to TRBJ1-2, with TRBD1 as a possible D gene (5 bases). The V end lost 0 bases, the J end lost 10 bases, and 15 bases lay between the germline ends. Germline CDR1 and CDR2: MNHNS and SASEGT. The CDR3 length is 14 residues. DNA for the CDR3: TGTGCCAGCAGTGAAGCGGCACCAGGGCGCCCCTACACCTTC. Translation gives CASSEAAPGRPYTF.

The V gene is TRBV15, the J gene TRBJ2-5; a weak D match, TRBD2 (6 bases). CDR1 and CDR2 from the germline V gene are LNHNV and YYDKDF (reference sequence). CDR3 length: 14 amino acids. V lost 5 bases and J lost 4, with 14 bases in between. CDR3: CATSLLGGRETQYF. CDR3 in DNA: TGTGCCACCAGCCTACTTGGGGGGAGAGAGACCCAGTACTTC.

The chain is built from TRBV14 and TRBJ2-2; 8 nucleotides align to TRBD2. The germline CDR1 and CDR2 sequences are SGHDN and FVKESK. With V trimmed by 1 base and J by 0 bases, 13 bases remained unmatched. The CDR3 is 20 amino acids. The CDR3 loop is CASSQVGSGGYTTNTGELFF. In DNA, the CDR3 is TGTGCCAGCAGCCAAGTGGGCAGCGGGGGATACACCACGAACACCGGGGAGCTGTTTTTT. Drawing the rest from reference TRBV14 and TRBJ2-2, the complete variable domain is EAGVTQFPSHSVIEKGQTVTLRCDPISGHDNLYWYRRVMGKEIKFLLHFVKESKQDESGMPNNRFLAERTGGTYSTLKVQPAELEDSGVYFCASSQVGSGGYTTNTGELFFGEGSRLTVL.

The V call is TRBV6-5, the J call TRBJ2-3; maybe TRBD2 (6 bases). Trimming pared 8 bases from V and 0 bases from J, leaving 9 bases between. Germline values: CDR1 MNHEY, CDR2 SVGAGI. The CDR3 has 13 residues. The chain's CDR3 is CASGRFSTDTQYF. CDR3 DNA sequence: TGTGCCAGCGGGAGGTTTAGCACAGATACGCAGTATTTT.

The chain combines TRBV29-1 with TRBJ1-1; 9 positions match TRBD1. V was clipped by 1 base and J by 5 bases; unmatched bases: 2. Germline V gene sequence: CDR1 SQVTM, CDR2 ANQGSEA. CDR3 length: 13 residues. The CDR3 nucleotides read TGCAGCGTTGAAGGGACAGGGGAAACTGAAGCTTTCTTT. This translates into CSVEGTGETEAFF.

J is TRBJ2-2 and V is TRBV5-1; weak D call: TRBD1 (6 bases). The CDR3 is 15 amino acids. Germline values: CDR1 SGHRS, CDR2 YFSETQ. Trimming took 3 bases from V and 3 from J, leaving 12 bases between them. In nucleotides, the CDR3 is TGCGCCAGCAGCTGGACAGTTGTTGACACCGGGGAGCTGTTTTTT. This sequence encodes CASSWTVVDTGELFF.

The CDR3 DNA reads TGTGCCAGCAGCTTAGCGAGTAGCGGGGCTTCAGATACGCAGTATTTT. This codes for CASSLASSGASDTQYF. This chain joins TRBV11-3 and TRBJ2-3; 8 positions match TRBD2. The trim removed 1 base at V and 4 bases at J, leaving 7 bases unmatched. CDR1 and CDR2 (germline): SGHNT, YENEEA. The length of the CDR3 is 16 residues.

V gene TRBV11-1 combines with J gene TRBJ2-7; tentatively, D is TRBD1 (5 bases). This CDR3 spans 14 amino acids. V lost 5 bases, J lost 3 bases, and 14 bases lay in between. The V gene's germline CDR1 is SGHAT and CDR2 FQDESV (reference sequence). CDR3 protein: CASSQRWGLYEQYF. The CDR3 DNA sequence: TGTGCCAGCAGCCAAAGGTGGGGCCTCTACGAGCAGTACTTC.

This chain joins TRBV14 and TRBJ2-7; 9 nucleotides line up with TRBD1. The CDR3 totals 17 residues. V lost 0 bases, J lost 6 bases, and 12 bases stayed unmatched. Germline V lookup: CDR1 SGHDN, CDR2 FVKESK. CDR3 coding DNA: TGTGCCAGCAGCCAAGACGGGGTCGGGACAGGGTCGATCGAGCAGTACTTC. Its translation: CASSQDGVGTGSIEQYF.

The V call is TRBV27, the J call TRBJ2-1; 7 nucleotides agree with TRBD1. The CDR3 is made up of 12 amino acids. Unmatched junction bases numbered 6, after V lost 7 bases and J lost 9 bases. Germline V gene data show CDR1 as MNHEY and CDR2 as SMNVEV (reference sequence). Here the CDR3 DNA reads TGTGCCAGCACCACAGGGGAAGGTGAGCAGTTCTTC. The encoded protein is CASTTGEGEQFF.